This TCR beta chain came from a study of T cell repertoires in cytomegalovirus infection. Overall study context: Public TCR beta signatures marked donors with CMV infection and the matching HLA. Study-level findings and limits: Based on cumulative public TCR beta family frequency, carriers of CMV plus the relevant HLA were identified. HLA-C-restricted CMV-specific TCR beta clonotypes were dominant in the ex vivo response.

This clonotype has only a few counts. The target antigen is unknown. TCRdb processed the reads anew with MiXCR; each CDR3 protein has one entry. The sample yields roughly 720,000 distinct CDR3 sequences, roughly a third seen once. V was pared by 2 bases and J by 8 bases, with 15 bases between. The CDR3 spans 14 residues. Germline-derived CDR1 and CDR2 are MNHEY and SVGAGI. Sequencing used PBMCs. This TCR was recovered from a human donor in good health (CMV status not recorded). Some clones in this sample may be carry-over from other donors' samples. The V call is TRBV6-5, the J call TRBJ1-2; tentative D call: TRBD1 (5 bases). The CDR3 DNA is TGTGCCAGCAGTTACGGGGACGGTTATCGGGGCTACACCTTC. Encoded protein: CASSYGDGYRGYTF.